This passage covers 8 T cell receptor beta chains from one sample sequenced in a study of blood T cells in healthy people across ages. The use of a sample-barcoded 5' primer and a J-beta primer mix characterized a second PCR of about 7 to 12 cycles. MiXCR, applied by TCRdb to the 5' RACE reads, yields one record per CDR3 protein. The sample contains about 1.1 million distinct CDR3 sequences, 30% to 40% of which appear only once. Input material: blood. Source of these receptors: a man aged 18-30 years in good health.

This clonotype has only a few counts. The J gene is TRBJ2-4, the V gene TRBV6-2 or TRBV6-3, with D unclear. The DNA matches TRBJ2-7 better at its end, which makes the J call doubtful. Germline V gene sequence: CDR1 MNHEY, CDR2 SVGEGT. The CDR3 is 12 residues long. The CDR3 spells CASSLYTYEQYF. In DNA, the CDR3 is TGTGCCAGCAGTCTATACACTTACGAGCAGTACTTC.

In its sample, this clonotype was seen a few times. The chain recombines TRBV28 with TRBJ1-4; TRBD1 might be the D (6 bases). This CDR3 contains 14 residues. Trimming cost V 8 bases and J 8 bases, with 18 bases left between them. Germline loops: CDR1 MDHEN, CDR2 SYDVKM. This chain's CDR3 is CASSQGGVGEKLFF. DNA for the CDR3: TGTGCCAGCTCACAAGGGGGAGTGGGGGAAAAACTGTTTTTT. The variable domain in full, completed from reference TRBV28 and TRBJ1-4, reads DVKVTQSSRYLVKRTGEKVFLECVQDMDHENMFWYRQDPGLGLRLIYFSYDVKMKEKGDIPEGYSVSREKKERFSLILESASTNQTSMYLCASSQGGVGEKLFFGSGTQLSVL.

J is TRBJ1-2 and V is TRBV28; D is ambiguous. Germline V CDR1 and CDR2: MDHEN, SYDVKM. This CDR3 is 15 amino acids long. V was shortened by 2 bases and J by 4 bases, with 14 bases between the two germline ends. This chain's CDR3 is CASSLILGVSYGYTF. The CDR3 DNA sequence: TGTGCCAGCAGTTTAATTCTGGGAGTCAGCTATGGCTACACCTTC.

The chain employs TRBV7-2 and TRBJ2-1; 7 nucleotides align to TRBD2. The CDR3 is 16 amino acids. Trimming at V came to 1 base and at J to 8 bases, leaving 11 bases not matched to a gene. Germline CDR1 reads SGHTA; CDR2 reads FQGNSA. For the CDR3, the DNA is TGTGCCAGCAGCTTAGTGATCCGCGGGAGCGTCTATGAGCAGTTCTTC. This encodes CASSLVIRGSVYEQFF.

The sample holds a few counts of this clonotype. V is TRBV15 and J is TRBJ2-1; D perhaps matches TRBD2 (5 bases). The germline gives CDR1 LNHNV, CDR2 YYDKDF (reference sequence). The CDR3 has 14 residues. V was clipped by 0 bases and J by 9 bases, with 12 bases between them. The CDR3 DNA reads TGTGCCACCAGCAGAGATATCGGGGTCAGTGAGCAGTTCTTC. Translated: CATSRDIGVSEQFF.

This clonotype was recorded many times. The chain links TRBV12-3 or TRBV12-4 to TRBJ1-2, with a weak D call TRBD1 (6 bases). The CDR3 totals 15 residues. Trimming removed 1 base from V and 4 bases from J, with 13 bases in between. As DNA, the CDR3 is TGTGCCAGCAGTTTAGAACCAGGGGTTGCCTATGGCTACACCTTC. Its protein is CASSLEPGVAYGYTF.

This clonotype was counted a few times. The rearrangement links TRBV2 to TRBJ2-1; 7 bases agree with TRBD1. The CDR3 spans 14 residues. CDR1 and CDR2 from the germline V gene are SNHLY and FYNNEI. The junction had 8 bases not matched to a gene; V was cut back by 6 bases and J by 6 bases. The CDR3 bases are TGTGCCAGCAGGTCGGATCCAGGGGGCAATGAGCAGTTCTTC. It translates to CASRSDPGGNEQFF.

The rearrangement uses TRBV27 and TRBJ2-7; maybe TRBD1 (5 bases). The CDR3 loop spans 17 amino acids. V lost 6 bases, J lost 2 bases, and 23 bases lay in between. Germline CDR1 MNHEY, CDR2 SMNVEV (reference sequence). The CDR3 loop reads CASSPYPSDSHAYEQYF. As DNA, the CDR3 is TGTGCCAGCAGCCCGTACCCCAGTGACAGTCATGCCTACGAGCAGTACTTC.